The source of this TCR beta chain is a study of blood T cells in healthy people across ages. It was with a sample-barcoded 5' primer and a J-beta primer mix that a second PCR of about 6 to 12 cycles was run. One entry per CDR3 protein results from TCRdb running MiXCR on the 5' RACE reads. Of over 750,000 distinct CDR3 sequences in the sample, more than 20% were seen once. This clonotype showed up many times. Germline values: CDR1 MDHEN, CDR2 SYDVKM. This CDR3 contains 16 residues. Deletions cut 1 base from V and 2 bases from J, with 14 bases between. This same sample was also part of a study on T cells of mothers and their children. This second study notes: Related mother-child pairs shared slightly more overlap than unrelated pairs, but the difference was non-significant.

Sequences were obtained from blood. The chain uses TRBV28 and TRBJ2-5, with D tentatively TRBD2 (5 bases). The sequence was obtained from a boy younger than 18 in good health. The CDR3 loop is CASSLSPGRGQETQYF. Written as DNA, the CDR3 is TGTGCCAGCAGTTTATCCCCCGGGCGAGGGCAAGAGACCCAGTACTTC.